This record covers a single TCR beta chain. The record originates from a study of blood T cell repertoires in COVID-19. Whole-study context: The samples span acute and convalescent COVID-19 from the United States, Italy and Spain.

Original processing methods: Using reference gene primer amplification, nucleated cell counts were estimated. Here immunoSEQ multiplex PCR was the method, and the copy in TCRdb shows in-frame clones only, minus some. V, J and clone size reflect that table, while D and trimming were determined from the DNA. The sample has about 220,000 clones, roughly nine tenths seen once. Which cohort a participant joined came from the clinical history participants gave. This clonotype was sampled from a woman younger than 35 in a cohort exposed to, infected with or recovered from COVID-19 (not recorded which). The specimen sequenced was PBMCs or T cells enriched from blood (not recorded which).

The CDR3 sequence: CASSRGQGSSYNSPLHF. The CDR3 nucleotides read TGTGCCAGCAGCAGAGGACAGGGGAGCTCCTATAATTCACCCCTCCACTTT. V gene TRBV3-1 (or the pseudogene TRBV3-2) combines with J gene TRBJ1-6; 9 nucleotides match TRBD1. V was pared by 5 bases and J by 0 bases, with 5 bases of the junction left unmatched. The CDR3 spans 17 residues. Germline-derived CDR1 and CDR2 are LGHDT and YNNKEL (reference sequence).